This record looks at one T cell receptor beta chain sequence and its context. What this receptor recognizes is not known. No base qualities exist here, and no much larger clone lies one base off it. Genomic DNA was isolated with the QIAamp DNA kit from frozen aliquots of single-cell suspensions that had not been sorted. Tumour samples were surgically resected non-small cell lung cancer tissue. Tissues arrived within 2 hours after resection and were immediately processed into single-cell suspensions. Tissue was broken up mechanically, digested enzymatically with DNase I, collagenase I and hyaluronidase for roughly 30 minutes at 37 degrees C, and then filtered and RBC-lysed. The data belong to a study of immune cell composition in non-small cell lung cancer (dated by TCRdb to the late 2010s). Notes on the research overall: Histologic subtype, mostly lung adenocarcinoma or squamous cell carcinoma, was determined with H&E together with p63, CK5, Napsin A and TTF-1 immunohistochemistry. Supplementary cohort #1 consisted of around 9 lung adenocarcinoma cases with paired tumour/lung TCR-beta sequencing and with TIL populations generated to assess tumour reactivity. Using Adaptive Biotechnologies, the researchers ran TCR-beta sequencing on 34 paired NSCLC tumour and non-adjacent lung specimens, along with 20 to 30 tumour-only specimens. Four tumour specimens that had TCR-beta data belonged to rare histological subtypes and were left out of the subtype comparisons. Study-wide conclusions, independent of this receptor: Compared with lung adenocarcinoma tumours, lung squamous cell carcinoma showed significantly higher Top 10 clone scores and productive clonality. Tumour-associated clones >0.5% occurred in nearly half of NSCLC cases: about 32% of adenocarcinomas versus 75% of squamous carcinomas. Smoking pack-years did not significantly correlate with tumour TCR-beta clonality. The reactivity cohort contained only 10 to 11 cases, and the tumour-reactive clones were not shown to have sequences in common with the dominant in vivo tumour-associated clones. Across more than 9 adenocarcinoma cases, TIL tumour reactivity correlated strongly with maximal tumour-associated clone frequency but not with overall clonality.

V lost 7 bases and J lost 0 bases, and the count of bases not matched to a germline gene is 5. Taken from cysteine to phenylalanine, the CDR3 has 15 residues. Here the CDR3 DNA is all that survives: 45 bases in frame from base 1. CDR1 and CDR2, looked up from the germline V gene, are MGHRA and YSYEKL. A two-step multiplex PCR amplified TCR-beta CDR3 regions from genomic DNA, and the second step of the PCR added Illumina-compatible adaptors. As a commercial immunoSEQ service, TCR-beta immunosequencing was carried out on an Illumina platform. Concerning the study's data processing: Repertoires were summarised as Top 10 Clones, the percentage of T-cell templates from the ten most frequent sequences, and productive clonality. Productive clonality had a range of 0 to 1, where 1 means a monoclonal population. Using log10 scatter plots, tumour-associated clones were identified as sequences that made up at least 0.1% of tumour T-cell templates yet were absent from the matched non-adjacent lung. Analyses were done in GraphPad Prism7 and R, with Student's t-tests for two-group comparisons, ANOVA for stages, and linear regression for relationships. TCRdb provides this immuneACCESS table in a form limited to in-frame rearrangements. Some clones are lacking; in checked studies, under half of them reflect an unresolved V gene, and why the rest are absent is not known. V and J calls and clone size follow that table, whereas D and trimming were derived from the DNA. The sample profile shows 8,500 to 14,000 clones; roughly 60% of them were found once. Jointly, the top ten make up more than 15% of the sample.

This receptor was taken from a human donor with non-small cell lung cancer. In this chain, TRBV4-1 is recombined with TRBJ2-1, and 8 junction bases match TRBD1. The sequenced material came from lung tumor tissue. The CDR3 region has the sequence CASTRQGSSYNEQFF. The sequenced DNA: TGCGCCAGCACCCGACAGGGGAGCTCCTACAATGAGCAGTTCTTC.